The clone carrying this TCR beta chain turned up a few times. Its antigen is currently unknown. This CDR3 spans 16 amino acids. J was trimmed by 4 bases and V by 4 bases; bases with no gene match: 9. For the second PCR, which ran for roughly 7 to 11 cycles, a sample-barcoded 5' primer and a J-beta primer mix were used. Any given sample supplied a minimum of 3 million CDR3-containing paired-end reads. TCRdb passed the 5' RACE reads through MiXCR, listing each CDR3 protein once. The data contain 380,000 or so distinct CDR3 sequences, about 55% of them singletons. The entry originates in a study of blood T cells in healthy people across ages. For the study at large: The capture of about one barcoded beta molecule per two T cells was achieved by template switching.

Study-level points and caveats: It was not known whether donors were CMV positive (a possible confounder of expanded clonotype changes).

They isolated at least 6.5 million PBMCs from each sample. The rearrangement joins TRBV12-3 or TRBV12-4 to TRBJ2-1, with 8 bases that match TRBD1. What was sequenced was blood. This clonotype originated in a man aged 60 to 75 in good health. In nucleotides, the CDR3 is TGTGCCAGCAGTTCTCCTCCCGGGACAGGTTACAATGAGCAGTTCTTC. Its translation: CASSSPPGTGYNEQFF.